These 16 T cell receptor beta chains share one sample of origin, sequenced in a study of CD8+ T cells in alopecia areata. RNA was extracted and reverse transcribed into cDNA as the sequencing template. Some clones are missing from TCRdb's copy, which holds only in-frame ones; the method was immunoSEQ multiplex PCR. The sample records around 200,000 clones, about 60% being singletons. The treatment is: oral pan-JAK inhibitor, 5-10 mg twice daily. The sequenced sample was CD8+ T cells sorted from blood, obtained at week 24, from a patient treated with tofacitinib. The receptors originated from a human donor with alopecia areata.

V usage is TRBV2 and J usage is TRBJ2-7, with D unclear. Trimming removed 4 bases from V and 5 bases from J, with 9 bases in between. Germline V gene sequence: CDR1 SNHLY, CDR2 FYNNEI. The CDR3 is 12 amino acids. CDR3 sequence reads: CASSGRRDEQYF. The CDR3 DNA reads TGTGCCAGCAGTGGTCGCAGAGACGAGCAGTACTTC.

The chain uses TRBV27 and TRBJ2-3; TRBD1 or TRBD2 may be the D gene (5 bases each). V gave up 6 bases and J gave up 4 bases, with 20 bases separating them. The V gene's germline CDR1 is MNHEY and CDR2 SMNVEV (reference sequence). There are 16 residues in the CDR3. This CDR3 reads CASSEQRAGTADTQYF. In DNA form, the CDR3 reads TGTGCCAGCAGCGAACAACGGGCAGGGACGGCAGATACGCAGTATTTT.

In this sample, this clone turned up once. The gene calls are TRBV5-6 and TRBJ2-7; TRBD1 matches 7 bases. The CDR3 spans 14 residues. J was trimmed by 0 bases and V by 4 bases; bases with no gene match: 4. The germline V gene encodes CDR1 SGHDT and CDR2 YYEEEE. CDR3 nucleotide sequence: TGTGCCAGCAGCACCGGGACAGCCTCCTACGAGCAGTACTTC. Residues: CASSTGTASYEQYF.

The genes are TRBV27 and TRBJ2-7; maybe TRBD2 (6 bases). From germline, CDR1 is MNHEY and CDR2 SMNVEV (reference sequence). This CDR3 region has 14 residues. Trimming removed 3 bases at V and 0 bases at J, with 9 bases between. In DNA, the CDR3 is TGTGCCAGCAGTTTTGGAGGGCGCTCCTACGAGCAGTACTTC. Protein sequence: CASSFGGRSYEQYF.

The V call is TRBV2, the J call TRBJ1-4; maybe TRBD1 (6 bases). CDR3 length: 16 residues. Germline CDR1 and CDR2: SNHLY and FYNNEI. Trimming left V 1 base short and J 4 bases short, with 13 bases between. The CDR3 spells CASSEVGGRVNEKLFF. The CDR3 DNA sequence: TGTGCCAGCAGTGAAGTGGGGGGCCGAGTTAATGAAAAACTGTTTTTT.

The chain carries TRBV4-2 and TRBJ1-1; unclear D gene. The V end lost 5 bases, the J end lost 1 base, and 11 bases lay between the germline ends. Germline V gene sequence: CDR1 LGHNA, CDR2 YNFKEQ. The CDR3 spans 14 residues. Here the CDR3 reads CASSLDIPNTEAFF. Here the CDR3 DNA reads TGTGCCAGCAGCTTAGATATCCCGAACACTGAAGCTTTCTTT.

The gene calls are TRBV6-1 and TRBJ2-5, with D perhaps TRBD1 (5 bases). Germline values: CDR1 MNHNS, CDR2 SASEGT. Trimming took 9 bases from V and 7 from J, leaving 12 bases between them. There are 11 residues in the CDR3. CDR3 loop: CASRYQGTQYF. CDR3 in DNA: TGTGCCAGTCGATACCAGGGGACCCAGTACTTC.

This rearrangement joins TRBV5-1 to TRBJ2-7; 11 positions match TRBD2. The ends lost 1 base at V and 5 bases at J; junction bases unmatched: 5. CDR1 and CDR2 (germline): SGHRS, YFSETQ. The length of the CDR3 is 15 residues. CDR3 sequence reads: CASSLFSGGADEQYF. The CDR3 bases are TGCGCCAGCAGCTTGTTTAGCGGGGGGGCGGACGAGCAGTACTTC.

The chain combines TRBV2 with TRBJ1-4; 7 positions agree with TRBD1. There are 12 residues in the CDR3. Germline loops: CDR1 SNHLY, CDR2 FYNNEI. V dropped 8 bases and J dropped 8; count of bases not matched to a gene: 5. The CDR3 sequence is CASLGQREKLFF. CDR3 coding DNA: TGTGCCAGCCTGGGACAGAGGGAAAAACTGTTTTTT.

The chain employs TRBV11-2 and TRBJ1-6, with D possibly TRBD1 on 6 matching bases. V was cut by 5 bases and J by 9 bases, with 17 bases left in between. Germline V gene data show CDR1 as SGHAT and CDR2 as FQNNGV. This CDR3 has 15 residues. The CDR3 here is CASSPETVRGSPLHF. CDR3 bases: TGTGCCAGCAGCCCCGAGACAGTCAGGGGTTCACCCCTCCACTTT.

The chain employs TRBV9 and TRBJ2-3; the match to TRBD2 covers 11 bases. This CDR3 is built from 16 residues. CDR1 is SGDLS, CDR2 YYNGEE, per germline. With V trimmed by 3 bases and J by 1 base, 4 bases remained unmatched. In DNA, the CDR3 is TGTGCCAGCAGCGGGTATAGCGGGGGGGGCACAGATACGCAGTATTTT. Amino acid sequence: CASSGYSGGGTDTQYF.

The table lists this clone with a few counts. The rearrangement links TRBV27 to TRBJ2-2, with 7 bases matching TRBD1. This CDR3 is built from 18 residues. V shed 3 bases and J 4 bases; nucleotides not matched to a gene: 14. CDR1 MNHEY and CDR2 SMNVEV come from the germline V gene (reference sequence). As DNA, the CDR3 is TGTGCCAGCAGTTTCCTTACGACAGGGAAGTTTTTCACCGGGGAGCTGTTTTTT. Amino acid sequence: CASSFLTTGKFFTGELFF.

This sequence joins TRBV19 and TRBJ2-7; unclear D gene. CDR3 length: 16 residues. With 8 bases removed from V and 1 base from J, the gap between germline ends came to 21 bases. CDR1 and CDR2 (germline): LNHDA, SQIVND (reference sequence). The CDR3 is CASADILTGHSYEQYF. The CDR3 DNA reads TGTGCCAGTGCTGATATTTTGACCGGTCATTCCTACGAGCAGTACTTC.

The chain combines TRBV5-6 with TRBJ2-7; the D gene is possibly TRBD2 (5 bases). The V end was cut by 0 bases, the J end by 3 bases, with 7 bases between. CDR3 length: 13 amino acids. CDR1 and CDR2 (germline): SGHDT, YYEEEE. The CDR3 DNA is TGTGCCAGCAGCTTGGTTCGGGGCTACGAGCAGTACTTC. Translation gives CASSLVRGYEQYF.

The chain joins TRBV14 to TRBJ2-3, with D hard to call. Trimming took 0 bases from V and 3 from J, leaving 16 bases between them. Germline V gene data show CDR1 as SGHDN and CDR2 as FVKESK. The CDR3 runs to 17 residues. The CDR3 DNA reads TGTGCCAGCAGCCAAGATGAGGATACCCTGAGGACAGATACGCAGTATTTT. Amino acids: CASSQDEDTLRTDTQYF.

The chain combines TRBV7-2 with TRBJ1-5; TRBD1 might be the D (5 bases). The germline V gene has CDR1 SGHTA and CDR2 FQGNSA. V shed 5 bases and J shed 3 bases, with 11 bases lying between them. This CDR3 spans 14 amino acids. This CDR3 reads CASSTGQYNQPQHF. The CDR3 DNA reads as TGTGCCAGCAGCACCGGACAATACAATCAGCCCCAGCATTTT.